Listed below are T cell receptor beta chains from one sample, sequenced in a study of control samples from healthy donors and cancer patients. Data came from immunoSEQ multiplex PCR; TCRdb stores just in-frame clones and leaves some out. The profile shows 100,000 to 150,000 clones, approximately 89% of them singletons. Material: PBMCs. The source of these receptors is a man between 50 and 59 years old with head and neck cancer. CDR3s include the opening cysteine and the closing phenylalanine or tryptophan. The order of the fields is V gene, J gene, D gene, clone size, CDR3 protein, CDR3 DNA. A D gene is named only where the DNA matches it firmly. Expanded clones are given a class, and other clones once, few, many or no size at all.

>TRBV5-6|TRBJ2-3|TRBD2|NA
CASSLGGGSTDTQYF
TGTGCCAGCAGCTTGGGTGGCGGGAGTACAGATACGCAGTATTTT
>TRBV5-1|TRBJ1-1|NA|NA
CASSDRRGDTEAFF
TGCGCCAGCAGCGACAGGAGAGGGGACACTGAAGCTTTCTTT
>TRBV7-2|TRBJ2-1|NA|NA
CASSLVRGLTYNEQFF
TGTGCCAGCAGCTTAGTCAGGGGCTTGACCTACAATGAGCAGTTCTTC
>TRBV28|TRBJ2-7|TRBD2|NA
CASSPGLAGVPSYEQYF
TGTGCCAGCAGTCCGGGTTTAGCGGGAGTTCCCTCCTACGAGCAGTACTTC
>TRBV11-2|TRBJ2-7|NA|once
CASSAASFSYEQYF
TGTGCCAGCAGCGCAGCATCGTTCTCCTACGAGCAGTACTTC
>TRBV4-2|TRBJ2-5|TRBD2|once
CASSQVLAGTETQYF
TGTGCCAGCAGCCAAGTTCTAGCGGGAACGGAGACCCAGTACTTC
>TRBV3-1/TRBV3-2|TRBJ2-5|TRBD2|NA
CASRLAGGFIETQYF
TGTGCCAGCAGGCTAGCGGGAGGGTTTATAGAGACCCAGTACTTC
>TRBV24-1|TRBJ2-1|NA|NA
CATSEGRGSYNEQFF
TGTGCCACCAGTGAGGGACGGGGATCCTACAATGAGCAGTTCTTC
>TRBV3-1/TRBV3-2|TRBJ1-4|TRBD1|NA
CASSQNPGQGNEKLFF
TGTGCCAGCAGCCAAAATCCGGGACAGGGGAATGAAAAACTGTTTTTT
>TRBV18|TRBJ1-6|NA|NA
CASSPPSVSSYNSPLHF
TGTGCCAGCTCACCACCGTCAGTAAGCTCCTATAATTCACCCCTCCACTTT
>TRBV2|TRBJ2-7|NA|few
CASAPGNYEQYF
TGTGCCAGCGCCCCGGGGAACTACGAGCAGTACTTC
>TRBV7-2|TRBJ2-1|TRBD2|once
CASSLGRLRGGPYNEQFF
TGTGCCAGCAGCTTAGGGCGACTGCGGGGGGGTCCCTACAATGAGCAGTTCTTC
>TRBV6-5|TRBJ2-3|NA|NA
CASSYPENFPYF
TGTGCCAGCAGTTACCCCGAGAATTTTCCGTATTTT
>TRBV12-3/TRBV12-4|TRBJ2-5|NA|NA
CASSLALLAQYF
TGTGCCAGCAGTTTAGCGTTGCTAGCCCAGTACTTC
>TRBV18|TRBJ2-2|NA|NA
CASSQLGELFF
TGTGCCAGCTCACAGCTCGGGGAGCTGTTTTTT
>TRBV30|TRBJ1-5|NA|NA
CAWSDTSNQPQHF
TGTGCCTGGAGTGACACCAGCAATCAGCCCCAGCATTTT
>TRBV11-2|TRBJ2-7|TRBD1|NA
CASSLEQGSEQYF
TGTGCCAGCAGCTTAGAACAGGGGAGTGAGCAGTACTTC
>TRBV4-1|TRBJ2-5|TRBD2|NA
CASSRGLAGGRETQYF
TGCGCCAGCAGCCGGGGACTAGCGGGAGGTCGGGAGACCCAGTACTTC
>TRBV7-2|TRBJ2-1|TRBD2|NA
CASSTGLAGNEQFF
TGTGCCAGCAGCACGGGACTAGCGGGCAATGAGCAGTTCTTC
>TRBV6-5|TRBJ2-7|NA|NA
CASPGWDGAYEQYF
TGTGCCAGCCCCGGCTGGGACGGGGCCTACGAGCAGTACTTC
>TRBV7-9|TRBJ2-3|TRBD2|NA
CASSLGAGVVDTQYF
TGTGCCAGCAGCCTTGGAGCGGGGGTGGTAGATACGCAGTATTTT
>TRBV10-3|TRBJ1-1|NA|NA
CATTGVNTEAFF
TGTGCCACCACGGGGGTGAACACTGAAGCTTTCTTT
>TRBV13|TRBJ2-5|NA|NA
CASSIQETQYF
TGTGCCAGCAGCATCCAAGAGACCCAGTACTTC
>TRBV7-9|TRBJ2-3|NA|NA
CASSSGQSTDTQYF
TGTGCCAGCAGCTCAGGGCAGAGCACAGATACGCAGTATTTT
>TRBV28|TRBJ2-7|NA|once
CASSLPSVGALYEQYF
TGTGCCAGCAGTTTACCTTCGGTTGGGGCCCTCTACGAGCAGTACTTC
>TRBV14|TRBJ2-7|NA|NA
CASSRNVYEQYF
TGTGCCAGCAGCCGCAATGTTTACGAGCAGTACTTC
>TRBV18|TRBJ1-2|NA|NA
CASSQMYRENYGYTF
TGTGCCAGCTCACAGATGTACAGGGAGAACTATGGCTACACCTTC
>TRBV6-2/TRBV6-3|TRBJ1-2|NA|NA
CASSPIDGGRGRYGYTF
TGTGCCAGCAGCCCTATCGATGGAGGGCGAGGAAGGTATGGCTACACCTTC
>TRBV5-1|TRBJ2-3|NA|NA
CASSLGSATDTQYF
TGCGCCAGCAGCTTGGGTAGCGCCACAGATACGCAGTATTTT
>TRBV20-1|TRBJ2-7|NA|NA
CSATRELEQYF
TGCAGTGCTACCCGAGAACTCGAGCAGTACTTC
>TRBV19|TRBJ2-1|NA|once
CASSIMGGAGPGNEQFF
TGTGCCAGTAGTATAATGGGCGGGGCAGGGCCTGGCAATGAGCAGTTCTTC
>TRBV5-1|TRBJ2-3|NA|NA
CASRTGTFFTPTDTQYF
TGCGCCAGCAGAACCGGGACTTTTTTCACCCCCACAGATACGCAGTATTTT
>TRBV9|TRBJ2-1|TRBD2|NA
CASSVGSGGPDEQFF
TGTGCCAGCAGCGTAGGGTCGGGAGGGCCGGATGAGCAGTTCTTC
>TRBV7-9|TRBJ1-6|NA|NA
CASSLSGNSPLHF
TGTGCCAGCAGCTTATCCGGCAATTCACCCCTCCACTTT
>TRBV6-6|TRBJ1-2|NA|NA
CASSYVGTHGYTF
TGTGCCAGCAGTTACGTAGGGACACATGGCTACACCTTC
>TRBV6-1|TRBJ2-1|NA|NA
CASSEYIRGSYNEQFF
TGTGCCAGCAGTGAATACATCCGGGGGAGTTACAATGAGCAGTTCTTC